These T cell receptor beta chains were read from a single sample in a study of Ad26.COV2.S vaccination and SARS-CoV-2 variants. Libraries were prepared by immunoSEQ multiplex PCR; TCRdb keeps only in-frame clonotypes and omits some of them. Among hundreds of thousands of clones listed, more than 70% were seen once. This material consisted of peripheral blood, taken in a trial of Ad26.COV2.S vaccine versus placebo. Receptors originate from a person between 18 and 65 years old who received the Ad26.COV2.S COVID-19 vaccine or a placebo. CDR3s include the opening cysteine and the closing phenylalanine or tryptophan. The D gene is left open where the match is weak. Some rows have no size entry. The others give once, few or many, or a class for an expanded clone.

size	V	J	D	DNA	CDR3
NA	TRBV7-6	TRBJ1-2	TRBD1	TGTGCCAGCAGCCTCAGACAGGGGCTGGATGGCTACACCTTC	CASSLRQGLDGYTF
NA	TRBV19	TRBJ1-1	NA	TGTGCCAGTAGTATTGAAAAGAACATGAACACTGAAGCTTTCTTT	CASSIEKNMNTEAFF
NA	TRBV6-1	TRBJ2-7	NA	TGTGCCAGCAGTGAAGGGTTCCGTGACGAGCAGTACTTC	CASSEGFRDEQYF
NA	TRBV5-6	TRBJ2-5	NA	TGTGCCAGCAGCATGGGGTCTAAGAGCGGAGAGACCCAGTACTTC	CASSMGSKSGETQYF
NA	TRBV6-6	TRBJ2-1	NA	TGTGCCAGCACCTTTCCCCAGGGGTTCAATGAGCAGTTCTTC	CASTFPQGFNEQFF
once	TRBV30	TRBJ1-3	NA	TGTGCCTGGACAGAGACCCTTGGAAACACCATATATTTT	CAWTETLGNTIYF
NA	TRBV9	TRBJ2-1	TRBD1	TGTGCCAGCAGCGTAGGTACAGGGGGCACGAATGAGCAGTTCTTC	CASSVGTGGTNEQFF
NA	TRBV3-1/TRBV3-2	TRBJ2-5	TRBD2	TGTGCCAGCAGCCTAGGGACTAGCGGGAGGGCCCAGCGGGAGACCCAGTACTTC	CASSLGTSGRAQRETQYF
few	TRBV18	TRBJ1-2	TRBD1	TGTGCCAGCTCCCAACAGGGGAGCTATGGCTACACCTTC	CASSQQGSYGYTF
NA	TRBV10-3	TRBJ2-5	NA	TGTGCCATCAGTGAGCTACCAGTGGAGACCCAGTACTTC	CAISELPVETQYF
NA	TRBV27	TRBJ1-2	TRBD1	TGTGCCAGCAGTTTCTCGTTCAGGGGGGGGAACTATGGCTACACCTTC	CASSFSFRGGNYGYTF
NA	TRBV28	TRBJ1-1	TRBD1	TGTGCCAGCACCAAGGGACAGGGGATGAACACTGAAGCTTTCTTT	CASTKGQGMNTEAFF